This T cell receptor (beta chain) was sequenced in a study of blood T cell repertoires in COVID-19. About the research overall: Sites across the United States, Italy and Spain contributed samples from acute and convalescent COVID-19.

Under the authors' procedure: Amplified reference gene primers provided the basis for estimating nucleated cell counts. Clones were read by immunoSEQ multiplex PCR, and TCRdb kept only the in-frame ones, dropping some. D and trimming were read from the DNA, whereas the V and J calls and clone size are those reported in that table. The sample has just over 90,000 clones, more than 65% seen once. The length of the CDR3 is 14 residues. Germline lookup yields CDR1 SGHAT and CDR2 FQNNGV. Trimming cost V 3 bases and J 7 bases, with 12 bases left between them. This TCR was recovered from a human donor in a cohort sampled during active COVID-19. Sequencing used peripheral blood. The chain links TRBV11-2 to TRBJ1-4; the D gene is possibly TRBD1 (6 bases). CDR3 in amino acids: CASSLDRNLEKLFF. CDR3 nucleotide sequence: TGTGCCAGCAGCTTGGACAGAAACCTTGAAAAACTGTTTTTT.